This TCR beta chain was recorded in a study of T cell responses to AZD1222 COVID-19 vaccine. The V end was cut by 4 bases, the J end by 6 bases, with 10 bases between. Germline loops: CDR1 LNHDA, CDR2 SQIVND (reference sequence). CDR3 length: 13 residues. Produced via immunoSEQ multiplex PCR; TCRdb's table is partial and in-frame only. The sample has around 120,000 clones, over 80% seen once. The chain joins TRBV19 to TRBJ2-1; D possibly corresponds to TRBD2 (6 bases). The source of this sequence is an adult in good health. Sequenced here: peripheral blood, sampled on day 0 of AZD1222 vaccination. CDR3 region: CASSNGLLNEQFF. The CDR3 bases are TGTGCCAGTAGTAACGGACTACTCAATGAGCAGTTCTTC. The full variable domain, in which reference TRBV19 and TRBJ2-1 provide the parts outside the CDR3, is DGGITQSPKYLFRKEGQNVTLSCEQNLNHDAMYWYRQDPGQGLRLIYYSQIVNDFQKGDIAEGYSVSREKKESFPLTVTSAQKNPTAFYLCASSNGLLNEQFFGPGTRLTVL.